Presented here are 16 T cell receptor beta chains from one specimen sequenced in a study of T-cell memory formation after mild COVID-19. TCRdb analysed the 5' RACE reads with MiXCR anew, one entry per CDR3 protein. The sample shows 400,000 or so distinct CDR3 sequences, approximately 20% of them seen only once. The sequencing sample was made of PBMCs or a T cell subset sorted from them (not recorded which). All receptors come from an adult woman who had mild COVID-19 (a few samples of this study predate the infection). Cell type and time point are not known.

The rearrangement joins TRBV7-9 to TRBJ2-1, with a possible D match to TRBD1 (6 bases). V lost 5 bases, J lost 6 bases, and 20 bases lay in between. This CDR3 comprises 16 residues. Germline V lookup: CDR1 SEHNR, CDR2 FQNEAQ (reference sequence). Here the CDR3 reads CASSPPRSRGSNEQFF. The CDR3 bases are TGTGCCAGCAGCCCCCCTCGGAGCAGGGGATCCAATGAGCAGTTCTTC.

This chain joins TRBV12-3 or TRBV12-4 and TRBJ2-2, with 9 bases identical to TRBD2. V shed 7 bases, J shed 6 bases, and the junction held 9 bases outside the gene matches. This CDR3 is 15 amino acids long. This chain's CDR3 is CASKPGLALPGELFF. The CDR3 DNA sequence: TGTGCCAGCAAACCGGGACTAGCTCTCCCCGGGGAGCTGTTTTTT.

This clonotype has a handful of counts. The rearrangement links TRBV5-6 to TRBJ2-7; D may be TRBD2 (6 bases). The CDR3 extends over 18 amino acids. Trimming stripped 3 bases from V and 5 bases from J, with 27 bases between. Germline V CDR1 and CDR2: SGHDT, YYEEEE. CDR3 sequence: CASSSVTTGTSMRHEQYF. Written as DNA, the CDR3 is TGTGCCAGCAGCTCTGTTACCACTGGGACTTCTATGCGGCACGAGCAGTACTTC.

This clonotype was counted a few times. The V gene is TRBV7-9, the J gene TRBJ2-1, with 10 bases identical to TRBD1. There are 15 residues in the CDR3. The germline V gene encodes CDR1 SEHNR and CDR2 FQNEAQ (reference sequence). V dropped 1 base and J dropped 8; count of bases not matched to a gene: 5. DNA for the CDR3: TGTGCCAGCAGCTTAGGGACAGGGGGTAGCGATGAGCAGTTCTTC. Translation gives CASSLGTGGSDEQFF.

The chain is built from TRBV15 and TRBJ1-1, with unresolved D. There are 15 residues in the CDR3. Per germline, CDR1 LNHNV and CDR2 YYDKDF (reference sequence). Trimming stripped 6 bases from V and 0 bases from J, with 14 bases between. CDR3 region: CATRSRREMNTEAFF. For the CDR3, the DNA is TGTGCCACCAGAAGTCGACGGGAGATGAACACTGAAGCTTTCTTT.

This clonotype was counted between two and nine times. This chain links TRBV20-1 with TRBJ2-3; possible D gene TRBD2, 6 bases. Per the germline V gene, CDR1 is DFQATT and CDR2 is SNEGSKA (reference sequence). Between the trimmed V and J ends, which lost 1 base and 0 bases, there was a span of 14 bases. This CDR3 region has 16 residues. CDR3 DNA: TGCAGTGCTAGAGGTGGGGCGGGGACTAGCACAGATACGCAGTATTTT. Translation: CSARGGAGTSTDTQYF.

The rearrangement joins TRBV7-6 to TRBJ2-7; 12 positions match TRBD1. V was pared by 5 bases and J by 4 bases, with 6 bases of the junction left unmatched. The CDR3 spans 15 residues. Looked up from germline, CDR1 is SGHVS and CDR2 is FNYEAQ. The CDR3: CASSEGTGGLYEQYF. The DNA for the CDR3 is TGTGCCAGCAGCGAAGGGACAGGGGGCTTGTACGAGCAGTACTTC.

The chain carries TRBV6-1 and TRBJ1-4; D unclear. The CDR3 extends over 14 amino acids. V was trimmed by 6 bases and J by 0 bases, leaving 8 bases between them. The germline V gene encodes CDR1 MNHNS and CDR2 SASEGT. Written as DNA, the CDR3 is TGTGCCAGCAGGAAGACTTCAACTAATGAAAAACTGTTTTTT. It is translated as CASRKTSTNEKLFF.

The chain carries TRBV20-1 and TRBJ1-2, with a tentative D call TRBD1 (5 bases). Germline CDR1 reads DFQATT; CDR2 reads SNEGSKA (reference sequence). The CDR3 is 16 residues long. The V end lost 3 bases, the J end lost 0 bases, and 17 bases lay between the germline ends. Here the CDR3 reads CSASGGLTQANYGYTF. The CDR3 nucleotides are TGCAGTGCTAGTGGGGGACTTACGCAAGCTAACTATGGCTACACCTTC.

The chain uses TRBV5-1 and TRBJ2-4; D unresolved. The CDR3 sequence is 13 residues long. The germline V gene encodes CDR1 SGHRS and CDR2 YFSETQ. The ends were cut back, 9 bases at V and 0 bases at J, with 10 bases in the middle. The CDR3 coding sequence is TGCGCCACCTTTGACCTAGCCAAAAACATTCAGTACTTC. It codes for CATFDLAKNIQYF.

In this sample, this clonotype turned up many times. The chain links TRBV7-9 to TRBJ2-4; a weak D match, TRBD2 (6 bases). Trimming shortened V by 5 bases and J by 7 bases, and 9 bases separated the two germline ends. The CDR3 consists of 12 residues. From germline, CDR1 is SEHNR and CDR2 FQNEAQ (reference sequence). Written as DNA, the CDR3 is TGTGCCAGCAGCGCTCTAGCGAACATTCAGTACTTC. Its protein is CASSALANIQYF.

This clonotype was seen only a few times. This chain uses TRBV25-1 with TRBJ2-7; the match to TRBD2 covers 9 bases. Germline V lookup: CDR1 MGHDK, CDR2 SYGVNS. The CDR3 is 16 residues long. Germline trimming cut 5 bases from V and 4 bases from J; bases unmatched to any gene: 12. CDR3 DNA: TGTGCCAGCAGTCCCGGATGGATAGCGGGAGTGTACGAGCAGTACTTC. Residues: CASSPGWIAGVYEQYF.

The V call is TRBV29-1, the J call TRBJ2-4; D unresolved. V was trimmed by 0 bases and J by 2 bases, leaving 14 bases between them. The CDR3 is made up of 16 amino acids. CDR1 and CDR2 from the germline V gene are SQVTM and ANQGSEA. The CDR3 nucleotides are TGCAGCGTTGAAGATCCGGGCCATCCCACCAAAAACATTCAGTACTTC. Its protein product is CSVEDPGHPTKNIQYF.

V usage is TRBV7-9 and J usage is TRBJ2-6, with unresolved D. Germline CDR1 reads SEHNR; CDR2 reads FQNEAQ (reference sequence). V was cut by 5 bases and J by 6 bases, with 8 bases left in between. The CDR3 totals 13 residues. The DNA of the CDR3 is TGTGCCAGCAGCCCCCCGGTGGCCAACGTCCTGACTTTC. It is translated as CASSPPVANVLTF.

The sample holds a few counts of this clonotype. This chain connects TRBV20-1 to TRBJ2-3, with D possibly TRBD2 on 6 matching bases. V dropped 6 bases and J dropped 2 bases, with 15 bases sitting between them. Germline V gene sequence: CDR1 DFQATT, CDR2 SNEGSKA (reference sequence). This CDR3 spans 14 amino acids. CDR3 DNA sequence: TGCAGTGCCGGGGGACGTTCGTACACAGATACGCAGTATTTT. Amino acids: CSAGGRSYTDTQYF.

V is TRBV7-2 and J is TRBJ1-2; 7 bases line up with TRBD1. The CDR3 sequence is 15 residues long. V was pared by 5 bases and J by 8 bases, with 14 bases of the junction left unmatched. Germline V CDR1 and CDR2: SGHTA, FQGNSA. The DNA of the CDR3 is TGTGCCAGCAGCCTCACGAGGGACAGCCCCGCCGGCTACACCTTC. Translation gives CASSLTRDSPAGYTF.